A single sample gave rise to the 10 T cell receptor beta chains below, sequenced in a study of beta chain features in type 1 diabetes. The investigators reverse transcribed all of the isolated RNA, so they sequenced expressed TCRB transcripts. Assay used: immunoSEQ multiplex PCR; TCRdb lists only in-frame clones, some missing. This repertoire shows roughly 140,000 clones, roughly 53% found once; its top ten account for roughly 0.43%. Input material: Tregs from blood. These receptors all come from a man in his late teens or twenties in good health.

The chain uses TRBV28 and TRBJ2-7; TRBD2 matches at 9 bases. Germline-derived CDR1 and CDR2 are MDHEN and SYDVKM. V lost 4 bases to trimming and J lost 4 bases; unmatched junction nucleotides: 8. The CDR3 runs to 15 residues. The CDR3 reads CASSSISGRAYEQYF. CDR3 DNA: TGTGCCAGCAGTTCGATTAGCGGGAGAGCATACGAGCAGTACTTC.

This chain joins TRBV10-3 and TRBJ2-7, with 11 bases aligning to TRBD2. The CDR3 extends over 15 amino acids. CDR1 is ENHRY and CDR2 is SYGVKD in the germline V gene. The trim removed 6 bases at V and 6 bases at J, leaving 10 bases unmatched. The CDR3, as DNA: TGTGCCATCAGCATAGCGGGGGGGCTCCGTGGCGAGCAGTACTTC. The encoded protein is CAISIAGGLRGEQYF.

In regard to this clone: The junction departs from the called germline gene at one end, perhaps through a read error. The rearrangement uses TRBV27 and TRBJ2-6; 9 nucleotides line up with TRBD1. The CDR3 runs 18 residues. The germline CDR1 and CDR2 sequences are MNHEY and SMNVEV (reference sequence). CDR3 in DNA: TGTGCCAGCAGCCCCTTTGGGACAGGGATCTCTAGGGCCAACGTCCTGACTTTC. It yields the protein CASSPFGTGISRANVLTF.

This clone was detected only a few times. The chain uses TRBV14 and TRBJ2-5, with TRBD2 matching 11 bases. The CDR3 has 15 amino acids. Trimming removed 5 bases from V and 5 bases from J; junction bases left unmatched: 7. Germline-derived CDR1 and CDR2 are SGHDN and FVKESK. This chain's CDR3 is CASSFSGRAVETQYF. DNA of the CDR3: TGTGCCAGCAGCTTTAGCGGGAGGGCCGTTGAGACCCAGTACTTC. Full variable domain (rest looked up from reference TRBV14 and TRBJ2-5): EAGVTQFPSHSVIEKGQTVTLRCDPISGHDNLYWYRRVMGKEIKFLLHFVKESKQDESGMPNNRFLAERTGGTYSTLKVQPAELEDSGVYFCASSFSGRAVETQYFGPGTRLLVL.

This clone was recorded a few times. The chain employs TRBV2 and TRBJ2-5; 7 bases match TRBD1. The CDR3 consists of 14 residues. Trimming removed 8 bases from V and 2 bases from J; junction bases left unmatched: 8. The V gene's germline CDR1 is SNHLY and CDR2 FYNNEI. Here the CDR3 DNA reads TGTGCCAGCCGGATACAGGGGTGGCAAGAGACCCAGTACTTC. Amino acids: CASRIQGWQETQYF.

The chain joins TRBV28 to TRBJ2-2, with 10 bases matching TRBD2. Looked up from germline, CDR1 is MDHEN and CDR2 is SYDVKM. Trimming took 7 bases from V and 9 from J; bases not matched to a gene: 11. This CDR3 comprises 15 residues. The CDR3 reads CASTPGLAGVRELFF. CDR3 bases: TGTGCCAGCACCCCTGGGCTAGCGGGAGTGAGGGAGCTGTTTTTT.

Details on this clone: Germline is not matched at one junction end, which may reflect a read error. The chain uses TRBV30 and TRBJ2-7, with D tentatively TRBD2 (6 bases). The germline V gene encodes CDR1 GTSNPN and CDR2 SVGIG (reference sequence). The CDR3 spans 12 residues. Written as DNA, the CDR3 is TGTGCCTACCACACGGCCGGGACTCAGAGACTATTC. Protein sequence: CAYHTAGTQRLF.

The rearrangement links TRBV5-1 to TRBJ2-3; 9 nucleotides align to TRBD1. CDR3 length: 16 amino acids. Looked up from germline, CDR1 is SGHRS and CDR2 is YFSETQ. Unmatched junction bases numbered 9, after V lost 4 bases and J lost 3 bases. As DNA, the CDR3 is TGCGCCAGCAGCACCACTCGGGGGACAGGGACAGATACGCAGTATTTT. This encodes CASSTTRGTGTDTQYF.

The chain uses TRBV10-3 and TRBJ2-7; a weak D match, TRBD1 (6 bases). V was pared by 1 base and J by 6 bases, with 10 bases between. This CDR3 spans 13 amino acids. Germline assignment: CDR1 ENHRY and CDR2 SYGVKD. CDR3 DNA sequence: TGTGCCATCAGTGAGTTACAGGGTTCCGAGCAGTACTTC. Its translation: CAISELQGSEQYF.

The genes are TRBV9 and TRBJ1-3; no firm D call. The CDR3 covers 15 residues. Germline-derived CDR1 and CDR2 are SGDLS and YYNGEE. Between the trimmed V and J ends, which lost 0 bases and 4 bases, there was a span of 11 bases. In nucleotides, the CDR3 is TGTGCCAGCAGCGTAGCAGCCGGGGAGGGAAACACCATATATTTT. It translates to CASSVAAGEGNTIYF. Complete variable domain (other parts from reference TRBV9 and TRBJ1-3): DSGVTQTPKHLITATGQRVTLRCSPRSGDLSVYWYQQSLDQGLQFLIQYYNGEERAKGNILERFSAQQFPDLHSELNLSSLELGDSALYFCASSVAAGEGNTIYFGEGSWLTVV.